The entry below describes one T cell receptor (beta chain). Its specificity is not known. Germline V gene data show CDR1 as SEHNR and CDR2 as FQNEAQ (reference sequence). The CDR3 totals 14 residues. V was cut by 5 bases and J by 0 bases, with 10 bases left in between. Here immunoSEQ multiplex PCR was the method, and the copy in TCRdb shows in-frame clones only, minus some. The repertoire holds approximately 110,000 clones, with over 85% as singletons. These data originate in a study of PD-1 blockade in classical Hodgkin lymphoma. Findings and limits, study-wide: Those starting nivolumab under 1 year post-ASCT were excluded.

Time point reported: cycle 4 day 1 (C4D1), after five to seven weeks of nivolumab. There was relapse after autologous stem cell transplantation in every patient, and there was variation in brentuximab vedotin exposure. The chain couples TRBV7-9 to TRBJ1-1; D is uncertain. The sequence was obtained from a human donor with classical Hodgkin lymphoma. The source material was peripheral blood mononuclear cells (PBMCs), sampled before the fourth cycle of nivolumab. CDR3 bases: TGTGCCAGCAGCACGGACGGTTTGAACACTGAAGCTTTCTTT. Encoded protein: CASSTDGLNTEAFF.